A single sample is the source of the 14 T cell receptor beta chains below, sequenced in a study of blood T cell repertoires in COVID-19. Assay: immunoSEQ multiplex PCR; the TCRdb copy retains only in-frame clones and omits some. The sample holds approximately 140,000 clones, roughly 89% seen once. Input material: PBMCs or T cells enriched from blood (not recorded which). The receptors originated from a woman aged 45-65 years who had been exposed to COVID-19.

This clone was detected a few times. This chain connects TRBV5-1 to TRBJ1-5; 9 bases are shared with TRBD1. CDR1 is SGHRS, CDR2 YFSETQ, per germline. This CDR3 has 15 amino acids. V gave up 3 bases and J gave up 3 bases; unmatched junction bases: 4. The CDR3 here is CASSWGTGPNQPQHF. In DNA, the CDR3 is TGCGCCAGCAGCTGGGGGACAGGGCCCAATCAGCCCCAGCATTTT.

The chain is built from TRBV21-1 and TRBJ2-1; whether TRBD2, the table's D call, matches the DNA was not checked. TRBV21-1 is annotated as a pseudogene. The CDR3 has 15 residues. The CDR3 DNA reads as TGTGCCAGCAGCAAAGTGGAGACTAGATACAATGAGCAGTTCTTC. Its protein product is CASSKVETRYNEQFF.

As regards this clone: This specimen includes other DNA sequences encoding the same CDR3. The V call is TRBV10-3, the J call TRBJ2-2; 9 nucleotides align to TRBD1. V lost 8 bases to trimming and J lost 2 bases; unmatched junction nucleotides: 6. Germline lookup yields CDR1 ENHRY and CDR2 SYGVKD. The length of the CDR3 is 15 residues. CDR3 in DNA: TGTGCCATCTTTGAGGGACAGGGAAACACCGGGGAGCTGTTTTTT. Its protein is CAIFEGQGNTGELFF.

This clone was detected a few times. This chain uses TRBV7-9 with TRBJ2-3, with 7 bases matching TRBD1. Germline CDR1 and CDR2: SEHNR and FQNEAQ (reference sequence). The V gene end was trimmed by 5 bases and the J gene end by 4 bases; junction bases not matched to a gene: 0. CDR3 length: 12 amino acids. CDR3 nucleotides: TGTGCCAGCAGCCAGGGGGCAGATACGCAGTATTTT. The encoded protein is CASSQGADTQYF.

The V call is TRBV18, the J call TRBJ1-3, with D possibly TRBD1 on 6 matching bases. The CDR3 length is 17 residues. Germline-derived CDR1 and CDR2 are KGHSH and LQKENI. V was pared by 1 base and J by 0 bases, with 13 bases between. The CDR3 sequence: CASSPQPGQLSGNTIYF. The CDR3, as DNA: TGTGCCAGCTCACCACAACCGGGACAACTCTCTGGAAACACCATATATTTT.

The V gene is TRBV4-1, the J gene TRBJ2-7; possible D gene TRBD1, 6 bases. Germline values: CDR1 MGHRA, CDR2 YSYEKL. The ends were cut back, 4 bases at V and 5 bases at J, with 21 bases in the middle. The CDR3 has 16 residues. The CDR3 nucleotides are TGCGCCAGCAGCCGCATCCCAGGGGAGTCTCTGGACGAGCAGTACTTC. Protein sequence: CASSRIPGESLDEQYF.

This chain joins TRBV7-2 and TRBJ1-4, with 8 bases aligning to TRBD1. The junction had 8 bases not matched to a gene; V was cut back by 8 bases and J by 0 bases. The germline V gene encodes CDR1 SGHTA and CDR2 FQGNSA. The CDR3 contains 16 residues. DNA of the CDR3: TGTGCCAGCGGACGGGACAGGACTGCAACTAATGAAAAACTGTTTTTT. Its protein product is CASGRDRTATNEKLFF.

This clone appeared a single time. The rearrangement links TRBV5-4 to TRBJ2-7; possible D gene TRBD1, 5 bases. Trimming took 0 bases from V and 3 from J, leaving 10 bases between them. The CDR3 extends over 14 amino acids. From germline, CDR1 is SGHNT and CDR2 YYREEE (reference sequence). The CDR3 protein is CASSLEWGVYEQYF. In DNA form, the CDR3 reads TGTGCCAGCAGCTTGGAGTGGGGCGTCTACGAGCAGTACTTC.

The rearrangement links TRBV12-3 or TRBV12-4 to TRBJ2-1; no reliable D call. This CDR3 is built from 13 residues. With 5 bases removed from V and 8 bases from J, the gap between germline ends came to 13 bases. The CDR3 coding sequence is TGTGCCAGCAGTGTAACTCCCGCCTATGAGCAGTTCTTC. This codes for CASSVTPAYEQFF.

V and J are TRBV5-1 and TRBJ1-1; 7 positions agree with TRBD1. V dropped 0 bases and J dropped 0; count of bases not matched to a gene: 8. Germline lookup yields CDR1 SGHRS and CDR2 YFSETQ. This CDR3 contains 17 residues. The CDR3 DNA sequence: TGCGCCAGCAGCTTGGCCAGGGGGTCCGAAATGAACACTGAAGCTTTCTTT. Amino acids: CASSLARGSEMNTEAFF.

The chain couples TRBV5-6 to TRBJ2-5; TRBD2 agrees at 9 bases. V was pared by 3 bases and J by 3 bases, with 6 bases of the junction left unmatched. Germline CDR1 SGHDT, CDR2 YYEEEE. The CDR3 is 15 residues long. This CDR3 is CASSSSGDIEETQYF. The DNA for the CDR3 is TGTGCCAGCAGCTCTAGCGGGGACATAGAAGAGACCCAGTACTTC.

The V and J genes are TRBV30 and TRBJ1-1; D unresolved. Germline V gene data show CDR1 as GTSNPN and CDR2 as SVGIG (reference sequence). This CDR3 comprises 14 residues. V was cut by 0 bases and J by 4 bases, with 12 bases left in between. This chain's CDR3 is CAWSVFGEGTEAFF. The CDR3 coding sequence is TGTGCCTGGAGTGTATTCGGGGAGGGCACTGAAGCTTTCTTT.

The chain combines TRBV5-1 with TRBJ1-1; D not resolved. Germline CDR1 reads SGHRS; CDR2 reads YFSETQ. The CDR3 totals 11 residues. V shed 2 bases and J shed 5 bases, with 4 bases lying between them. For the CDR3, the DNA is TGCGCCAGCAGCTTACATACTGAAGCTTTCTTT. This gives the protein CASSLHTEAFF.

The CDR3 DNA is TGTGCCAGCAGCTTAGGAGGCCCAGATACGCAGTATTTT. Translated: CASSLGGPDTQYF. This chain joins TRBV7-9 and TRBJ2-3, with D unresolved. Germline-derived CDR1 and CDR2 are SEHNR and FQNEAQ (reference sequence). This CDR3 region has 13 residues. V was clipped by 1 base and J by 4 bases, with 6 bases between them.